Only a few counts were recorded for the clone carrying this T cell receptor beta chain. TCRbeta library construction was performed incorporating unique molecular identifiers. Each CDR3 protein is one row after TCRdb ran MiXCR on the PCR reads. The sample lists 170,000 or so distinct CDR3 sequences; less than 8% were seen once. This record comes from a study of T-cell reconstitution after alpha-beta-depleted transplantation in children. The CDR3 contains 19 residues. The germline V gene has CDR1 MGHRA and CDR2 YSYEKL. J gave up 15 bases and V 2 bases, and 20 bases lay outside the gene matches. The sequence was collected from a human donor who donated a stem cell graft to a child with Wiskott-Aldrich syndrome. The specimen comprised PBMCs from the stem cell graft donor, sampled from the stem cell graft. V gene TRBV4-1 combines with J gene TRBJ2-1, with 15 bases matching TRBD2. In DNA, the CDR3 is TGCGCCAGCAGCCAACGGACTAGCGGGAGGGCCAGGGGTTTTAGTTTTCTGTTCTTC. It translates to CASSQRTSGRARGFSFLFF.